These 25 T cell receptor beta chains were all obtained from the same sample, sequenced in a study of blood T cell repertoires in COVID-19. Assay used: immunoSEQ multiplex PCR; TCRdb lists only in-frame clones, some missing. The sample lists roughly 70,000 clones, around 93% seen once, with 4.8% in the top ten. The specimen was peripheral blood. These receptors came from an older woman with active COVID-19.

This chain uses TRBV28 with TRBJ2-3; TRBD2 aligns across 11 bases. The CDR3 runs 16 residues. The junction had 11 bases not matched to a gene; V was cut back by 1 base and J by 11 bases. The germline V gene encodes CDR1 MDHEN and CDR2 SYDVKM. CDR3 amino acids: CASSLSLAGGLTVQYF. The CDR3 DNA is TGTGCCAGCAGTTTATCCCTAGCGGGAGGTCTGACTGTGCAGTATTTT.

CDR3 DNA: TGTGCCAGCAGCCTCCAACAGGGTTCCTACGAGCAGTACTTC. It encodes CASSLQQGSYEQYF. V usage is TRBV6-5 and J usage is TRBJ2-7; perhaps TRBD1 as D (6 bases). The CDR3 has 14 amino acids. Between the trimmed V and J ends, which lost 6 bases and 1 base, there was a span of 13 bases. The V gene's germline CDR1 is MNHEY and CDR2 SVGAGI.

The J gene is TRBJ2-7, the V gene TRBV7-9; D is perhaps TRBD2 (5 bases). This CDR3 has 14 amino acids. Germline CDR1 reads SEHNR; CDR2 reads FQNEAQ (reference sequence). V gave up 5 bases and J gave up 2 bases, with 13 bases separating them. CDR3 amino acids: CASSKKDFTYEQYF. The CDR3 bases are TGTGCCAGCAGCAAAAAGGACTTTACCTACGAGCAGTACTTC.

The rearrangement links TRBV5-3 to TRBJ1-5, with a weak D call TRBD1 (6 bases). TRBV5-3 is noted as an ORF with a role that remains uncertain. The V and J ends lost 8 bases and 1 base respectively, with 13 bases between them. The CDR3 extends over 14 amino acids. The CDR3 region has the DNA TGTGCCAGCCAGACAGGTTGGAGCAATCAGCCCCAGCATTTT. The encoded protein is CASQTGWSNQPQHF.

The CDR3 coding sequence is TGTGCCAGCAGCCGTGACAGGCAAGAGACCCAGTACTTC. This translates into CASSRDRQETQYF. The gene calls are TRBV7-2 and TRBJ2-5; D may be TRBD1 (6 bases). The CDR3 covers 13 residues. Germline V gene sequence: CDR1 SGHTA, CDR2 FQGNSA. Trimming stripped 5 bases from V and 2 bases from J, with 9 bases between.

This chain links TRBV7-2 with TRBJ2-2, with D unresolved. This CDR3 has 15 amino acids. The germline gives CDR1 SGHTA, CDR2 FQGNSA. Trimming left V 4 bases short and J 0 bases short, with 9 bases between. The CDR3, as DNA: TGTGCCAGCAGCTCCAAACAGACGAACACCGGGGAGCTGTTTTTT. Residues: CASSSKQTNTGELFF. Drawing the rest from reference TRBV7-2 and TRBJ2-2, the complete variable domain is GAGVSQSPSNKVTEKGKDVELRCDPISGHTALYWYRQSLGQGLEFLIYFQGNSAPDKSGLPSDRFSAERTGGSVSTLTIQRTQQEDSAVYLCASSSKQTNTGELFFGEGSRLTVL.

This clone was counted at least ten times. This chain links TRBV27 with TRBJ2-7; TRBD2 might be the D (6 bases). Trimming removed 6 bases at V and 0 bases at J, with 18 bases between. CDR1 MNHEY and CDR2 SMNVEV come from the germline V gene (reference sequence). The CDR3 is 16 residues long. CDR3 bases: TGTGCCAGCAGCCTGAACCTGGCTAGCGTCTCCTACGAGCAGTACTTC. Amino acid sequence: CASSLNLASVSYEQYF.

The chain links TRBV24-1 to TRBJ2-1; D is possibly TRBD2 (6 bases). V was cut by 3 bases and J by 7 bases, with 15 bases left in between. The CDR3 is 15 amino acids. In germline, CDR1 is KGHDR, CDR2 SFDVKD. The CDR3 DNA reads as TGTGCCACCAGTGATCTATGGGGGGATACAAATGAGCAGTTCTTC. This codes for CATSDLWGDTNEQFF.

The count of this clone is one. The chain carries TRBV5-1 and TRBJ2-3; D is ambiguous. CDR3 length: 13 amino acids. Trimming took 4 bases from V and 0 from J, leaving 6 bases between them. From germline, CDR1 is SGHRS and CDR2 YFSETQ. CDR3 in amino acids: CASSESSTDTQYF. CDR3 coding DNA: TGCGCCAGCAGCGAGTCTAGCACAGATACGCAGTATTTT.

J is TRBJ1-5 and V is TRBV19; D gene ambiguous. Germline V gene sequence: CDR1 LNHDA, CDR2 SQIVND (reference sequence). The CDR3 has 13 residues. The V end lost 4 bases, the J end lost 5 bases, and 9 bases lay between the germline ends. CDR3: CASSTDYHQPQHF. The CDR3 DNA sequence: TGTGCCAGTAGTACTGACTACCATCAGCCCCAGCATTTT.

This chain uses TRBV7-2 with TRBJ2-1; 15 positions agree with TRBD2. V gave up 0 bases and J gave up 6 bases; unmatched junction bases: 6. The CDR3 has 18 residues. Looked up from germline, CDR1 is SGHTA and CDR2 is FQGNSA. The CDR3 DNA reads TGTGCCAGCAGCTTAGCCAGGACTAGCGGGAGGGCCCTCAATGAGCAGTTCTTC. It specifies CASSLARTSGRALNEQFF.

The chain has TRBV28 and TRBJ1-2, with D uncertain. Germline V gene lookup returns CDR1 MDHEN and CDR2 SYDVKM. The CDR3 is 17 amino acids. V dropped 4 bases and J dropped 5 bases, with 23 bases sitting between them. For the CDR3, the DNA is TGTGCCAGCAGTTCGCCATTCGTTGCCTGGGAGGTGTATGGCTACACCTTC. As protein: CASSSPFVAWEVYGYTF.

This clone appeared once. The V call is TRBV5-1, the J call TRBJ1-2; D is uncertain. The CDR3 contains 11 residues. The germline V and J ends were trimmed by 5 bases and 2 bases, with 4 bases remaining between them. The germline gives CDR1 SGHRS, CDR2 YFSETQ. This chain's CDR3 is CASRQNYGYTF. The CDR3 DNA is TGCGCCAGCAGACAGAACTATGGCTACACCTTC. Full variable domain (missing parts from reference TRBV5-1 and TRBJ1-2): KAGVTQTPRYLIKTRGQQVTLSCSPISGHRSVSWYQQTPGQGLQFLFEYFSETQRNKGNFPGRFSGRQFSNSRSEMNVSTLELGDSALYLCASRQNYGYTFGSGTRLTVV.

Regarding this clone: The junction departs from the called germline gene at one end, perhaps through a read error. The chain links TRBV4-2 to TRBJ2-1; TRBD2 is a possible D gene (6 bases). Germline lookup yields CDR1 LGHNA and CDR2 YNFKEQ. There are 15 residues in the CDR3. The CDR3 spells CTSSQPDYGLNEQFF. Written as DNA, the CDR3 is TGTACCAGCAGCCAACCGGACTACGGGTTAAATGAGCAGTTCTTC.

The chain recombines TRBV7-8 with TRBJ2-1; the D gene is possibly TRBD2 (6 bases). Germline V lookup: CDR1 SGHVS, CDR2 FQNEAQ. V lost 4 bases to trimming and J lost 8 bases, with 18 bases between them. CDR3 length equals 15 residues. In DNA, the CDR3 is TGTGCCAGCAGCTCGGTCCCCGGACTACGGGATGAGCAGTTCTTC. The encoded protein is CASSSVPGLRDEQFF.

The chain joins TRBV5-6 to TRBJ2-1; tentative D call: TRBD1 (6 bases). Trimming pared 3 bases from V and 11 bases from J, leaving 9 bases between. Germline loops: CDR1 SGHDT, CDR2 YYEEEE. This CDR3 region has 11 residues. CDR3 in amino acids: CASSSGQKQFF. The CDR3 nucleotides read TGTGCCAGCAGCTCTGGACAGAAGCAGTTCTTC.

CDR3 region: CASSQISASGYNEQFF. The CDR3 DNA reads TGTGCCAGCAGCCAGATTTCGGCTAGCGGATACAATGAGCAGTTCTTC. This chain joins TRBV5-4 and TRBJ2-1; TRBD2 matches 7 bases. Germline trimming cut 4 bases from V and 4 bases from J; bases unmatched to any gene: 11. This CDR3 has 16 residues. The germline gives CDR1 SGHNT, CDR2 YYREEE (reference sequence). Full variable domain (outside the CDR3, taken from reference TRBV5-4 and TRBJ2-1): ETGVTQSPTHLIKTRGQQVTLRCSSQSGHNTVSWYQQALGQGPQFIFQYYREEENGRGNFPPRFSGLQFPNYSSELNVNALELDDSALYLCASSQISASGYNEQFFGPGTRLTVL.

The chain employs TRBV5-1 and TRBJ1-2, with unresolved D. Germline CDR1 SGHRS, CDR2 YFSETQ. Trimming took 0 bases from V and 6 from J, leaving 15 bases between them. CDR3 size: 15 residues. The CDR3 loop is CASSLAEGRWDGYTF. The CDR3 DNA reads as TGCGCCAGCAGCTTGGCCGAGGGCAGGTGGGATGGCTACACCTTC.

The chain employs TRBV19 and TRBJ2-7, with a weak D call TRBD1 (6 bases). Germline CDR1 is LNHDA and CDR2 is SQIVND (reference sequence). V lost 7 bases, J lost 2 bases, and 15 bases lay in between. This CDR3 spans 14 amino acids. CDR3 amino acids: CASNPTGEAYEQYF. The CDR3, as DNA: TGTGCCAGTAATCCGACAGGTGAAGCCTACGAGCAGTACTTC.

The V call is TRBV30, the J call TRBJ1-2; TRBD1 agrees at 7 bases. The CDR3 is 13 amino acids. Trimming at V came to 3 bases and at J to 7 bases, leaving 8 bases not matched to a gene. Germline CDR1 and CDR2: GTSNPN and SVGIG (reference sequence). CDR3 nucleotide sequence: TGTGCCTGGAGAGACCGGGACAGAAGTGGCTACACCTTC. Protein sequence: CAWRDRDRSGYTF.

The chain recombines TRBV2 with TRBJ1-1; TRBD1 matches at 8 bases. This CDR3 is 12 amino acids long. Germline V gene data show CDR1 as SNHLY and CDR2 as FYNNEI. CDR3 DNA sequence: TGTGCAGACAGGGGACAGAACACTGAAGCTTTCTTT. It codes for CADRGQNTEAFF.

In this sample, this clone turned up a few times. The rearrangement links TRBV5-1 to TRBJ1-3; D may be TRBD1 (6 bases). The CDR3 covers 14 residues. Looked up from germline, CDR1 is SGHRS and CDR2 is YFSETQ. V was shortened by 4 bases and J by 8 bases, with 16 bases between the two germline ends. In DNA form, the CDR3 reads TGCGCCAGCAGCCCACAGACAGGAATAGACACCATATATTTT. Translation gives CASSPQTGIDTIYF.

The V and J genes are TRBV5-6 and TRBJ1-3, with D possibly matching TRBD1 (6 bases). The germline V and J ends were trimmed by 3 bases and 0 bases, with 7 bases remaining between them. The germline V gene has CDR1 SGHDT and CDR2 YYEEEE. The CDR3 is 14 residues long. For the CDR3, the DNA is TGTGCCAGCAGCTCGACAGGCTCTGGAAACACCATATATTTT. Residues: CASSSTGSGNTIYF.

CDR3 sequence reads: CASSDSSYEQYF. The CDR3 DNA follows: TGTGCCAGCAGTGACAGCTCCTACGAGCAGTACTTC. The rearrangement links TRBV2 to TRBJ2-7; D is uncertain. CDR1 is SNHLY and CDR2 is FYNNEI in the germline V gene. The CDR3 consists of 12 residues. V was shortened by 3 bases and J by 0 bases, with 3 bases between the two germline ends.

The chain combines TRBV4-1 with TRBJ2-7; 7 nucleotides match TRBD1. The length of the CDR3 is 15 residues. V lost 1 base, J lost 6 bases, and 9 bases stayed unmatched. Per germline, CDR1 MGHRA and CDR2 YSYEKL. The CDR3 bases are TGCGCCAGCAGCCAAGTTGTTCAGGGGGTACCCGAGCAGTACTTC. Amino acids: CASSQVVQGVPEQYF.